The 13 T cell receptor beta chains given below trace back to one sample, sequenced in a study of shared clonotypes between healthy human individuals (dated by TCRdb to 2019 to 2021). The method was the immunoSEQ multiplex PCR assay. The table comes from immuneACCESS by way of TCRdb, which keeps in-frame sequences with V and J called. Part of the clones is missing from these tables; in studies checked, under half for an unresolved V gene and the rest for unknown reasons. This sample holds 2 million to 3 million clones; roughly 93% were observed only once. Roughly 0.36% of the sample comes from the top ten. What was sequenced was naive CD4+ T cells from PBMCs. The sample's cell subset or site label is to be understood as: CD45RA+ positively selected. The origin of the receptors is a man aged 18-30 years in good health. Some clones in this sample may be carry-over from other donors' samples.

The chain uses TRBV7-2 and TRBJ1-1; 8 bases map to TRBD1. Per germline, CDR1 SGHTA and CDR2 FQGNSA. The CDR3 is 14 amino acids. V lost 5 bases and J lost 4; bases outside the gene matches: 6. CDR3: CASSRLDRVTEAFF. CDR3 bases: TGTGCCAGCAGCCGCCTGGACAGGGTCACTGAAGCTTTCTTT. Looking up the rest from reference TRBV7-2 and TRBJ1-1 gives the full variable domain: GAGVSQSPSNKVTEKGKDVELRCDPISGHTALYWYRQSLGQGLEFLIYFQGNSAPDKSGLPSDRFSAERTGGSVSTLTIQRTQQEDSAVYLCASSRLDRVTEAFFGQGTRLTVV.

The chain has TRBV25-1 and TRBJ2-3; D ambiguous. V shed 6 bases and J shed 6 bases, with 16 bases lying between them. From germline, CDR1 is MGHDK and CDR2 SYGVNS. The CDR3 contains 14 residues. The CDR3 DNA reads TGTGCCAGCAGCCGAGGTTATTGGGCGGATACGCAGTATTTT. Translated, it gives CASSRGYWADTQYF.

The chain uses TRBV5-1 and TRBJ1-2; D unresolved. With 5 bases removed from V and 2 bases from J, the gap between germline ends came to 13 bases. The CDR3 has 14 residues. Germline CDR1 reads SGHRS; CDR2 reads YFSETQ. The CDR3 nucleotides are TGCGCCAGCAGAGAACTAGTTCAGAACTATGGCTACACCTTC. This gives the protein CASRELVQNYGYTF.

This clone was detected only once. The V and J genes are TRBV6-1 and TRBJ1-5; TRBD1 might be the D (5 bases). The CDR3 spans 15 residues. V was trimmed by 6 bases and J by 3 bases, leaving 15 bases between them. Germline values: CDR1 MNHNS, CDR2 SASEGT. The CDR3, as DNA: TGTGCCAGCAGAAATCCTTGGGGGTCCAATCAGCCCCAGCATTTT. Encoded protein: CASRNPWGSNQPQHF.

J is TRBJ2-3 and V is TRBV18; TRBD2 aligns across 9 bases. CDR3 length: 20 residues. Losses at the gene ends were 3 bases for V and 0 bases for J; bases not matched to a gene: 16. Germline V gene data show CDR1 as KGHSH and CDR2 as LQKENI. CDR3: CASSPGWVKTSGASTDTQYF. The CDR3 DNA is TGTGCCAGCTCACCCGGCTGGGTCAAGACTAGCGGAGCTAGCACAGATACGCAGTATTTT.

CDR3 bases: TGCGCCAGCAGCGCCGCGGGGGGAGAGACCCAGTACTTC. It encodes CASSAAGGETQYF. V and J are TRBV10-1 and TRBJ2-5; 8 positions agree with TRBD2. The V gene's germline CDR1 is WNHNN and CDR2 SYGVQD (reference sequence). The CDR3 has 13 amino acids. The trim removed 6 bases at V and 4 bases at J, leaving 4 bases unmatched.

V gene TRBV5-6 combines with J gene TRBJ1-2; weak D call: TRBD1 (6 bases). The CDR3 is made up of 15 amino acids. The germline gives CDR1 SGHDT, CDR2 YYEEEE. Trimming pared 4 bases from V and 3 bases from J, leaving 16 bases between. The CDR3 DNA is TGTGCCAGCAGCCTAAGGGGGGCCGAGGACTATGGCTACACCTTC. It translates to CASSLRGAEDYGYTF.

The rearrangement uses TRBV28 and TRBJ2-5; TRBD1 matches 7 bases. CDR1 is MDHEN and CDR2 is SYDVKM in the germline V gene. The CDR3 is made up of 15 amino acids. Losses at the gene ends were 10 bases for V and 4 bases for J; bases not matched to a gene: 15. CDR3 sequence reads: CATNGNRGLGETQYF. CDR3 sequence (DNA): TGTGCCACCAACGGTAACAGGGGTCTAGGAGAGACCCAGTACTTC.

This chain connects TRBV7-2 to TRBJ2-7; 11 positions match TRBD2. Looked up from germline, CDR1 is SGHTA and CDR2 is FQGNSA. V trimming: 4 bases; J trimming: 1 base; junction bases outside the gene matches: 12. This CDR3 is built from 18 residues. The CDR3 loop is CASSSNPETSGISYEQYF. Here the CDR3 DNA reads TGTGCCAGCAGCTCGAATCCCGAGACTAGCGGGATTTCCTACGAGCAGTACTTC.

The chain is built from TRBV5-1 and TRBJ2-3; unclear D gene. In germline, CDR1 is SGHRS, CDR2 YFSETQ. Between the trimmed V and J ends, which lost 7 bases and 6 bases, there was a span of 12 bases. The length of the CDR3 is 12 residues. CDR3 region: CASRSSYDTQYF. In DNA, the CDR3 is TGCGCCAGCCGATCCTCGTACGATACGCAGTATTTT.

CDR3 coding DNA: TGTGCCAGCAGGGAACAGGTCCTCACAGATACGCAGTATTTT. Its protein product is CASREQVLTDTQYF. The rearrangement joins TRBV6-1 to TRBJ2-3; a weak D match, TRBD1 (5 bases). CDR3 length equals 14 residues. The V gene lost 6 bases and the J gene lost 2 bases, with 12 bases spanning the gap. CDR1 and CDR2 (germline): MNHNS, SASEGT.

V usage is TRBV25-1 and J usage is TRBJ1-6, with D uncertain. In germline, CDR1 is MGHDK, CDR2 SYGVNS. The CDR3 loop spans 14 amino acids. Trimming cost V 4 bases and J 4 bases, with 8 bases left between them. The DNA of the CDR3 is TGTGCCAGCAGTGCGGGAGAGTATAATTCACCCCTCCACTTT. This sequence encodes CASSAGEYNSPLHF.

The V call is TRBV11-2, the J call TRBJ2-7, with 11 bases aligning to TRBD2. In germline, CDR1 is SGHAT, CDR2 FQNNGV. The CDR3 loop spans 18 amino acids. V lost 4 bases, J lost 3 bases, and 14 bases stayed unmatched. Written as DNA, the CDR3 is TGTGCCAGCAGCTCAGGGGGGAGTAGCGGGAGGGGCAACTACGAGCAGTACTTC. The encoded protein is CASSSGGSSGRGNYEQYF.